The 25 T cell receptor beta chains below come from one sample, sequenced in a study of shared clonotypes between healthy human individuals. Profiled with immunoSEQ multiplex PCR; TCRdb holds only in-frame clones, not every one. The sample gives about 1,800,000 clones, about 95% of which show up once; approximately 1.2% is in the top ten. Positively selected for CCR7, the CD45RO-negative cells used as naive CD8 cells excluded terminally differentiated effector memory CD45RA+ cells. The sequenced material came from naive CD8+ T cells sorted from blood. The receptors originated from a man aged 18-30 years in good health.

The J gene is TRBJ1-2, the V gene TRBV19; unclear D gene. Looked up from germline, CDR1 is LNHDA and CDR2 is SQIVND (reference sequence). V was clipped by 6 bases and J by 3 bases, with 17 bases between them. The CDR3 is made up of 15 amino acids. The CDR3 loop is CASRYFNGMDYGYTF. As DNA, the CDR3 is TGTGCCAGTAGATACTTCAACGGGATGGACTATGGCTACACCTTC.

V is TRBV11-2 and J is TRBJ2-7; TRBD2 agrees at 12 bases. This CDR3 contains 17 residues. Trimming removed 2 bases from V and 3 bases from J; junction bases left unmatched: 8. Germline values: CDR1 SGHAT, CDR2 FQNNGV. DNA for the CDR3: TGTGCCAGCAGCTTAACCTCTAGCGGGGGGGGATACTACGAGCAGTACTTC. Its protein product is CASSLTSSGGGYYEQYF.

The genes are TRBV9 and TRBJ1-4; a weak D match, TRBD1 (5 bases). CDR1 SGDLS and CDR2 YYNGEE come from the germline V gene. The CDR3 extends over 14 amino acids. Deletions cut 0 bases from V and 4 bases from J, with 7 bases between. As DNA, the CDR3 is TGTGCCAGCAGCGTAGGACAGATTAATGAAAAACTGTTTTTT. Translation: CASSVGQINEKLFF.

The chain links TRBV11-3 to TRBJ1-6; TRBD1 matches at 11 bases. The germline CDR1 and CDR2 sequences are SGHNT and YENEEA. The CDR3 has 15 residues. J lost 7 bases, V lost 6 bases, and 5 bases had no gene match. The CDR3 DNA reads as TGTGCCAGCAGGTGGACAGGGGGCGGCAATTCACCCCTCCACTTT. Its translation: CASRWTGGGNSPLHF.

In the case of this clone: This specimen includes other DNA sequences encoding the same CDR3. J is TRBJ1-2 and V is TRBV11-2; D remains unclear. The CDR3 has 13 residues. Per germline, CDR1 SGHAT and CDR2 FQNNGV. Trimming took 0 bases from V and 5 from J, leaving 7 bases between them. CDR3 sequence: CASSLDPGYGYTF. The CDR3 coding sequence is TGTGCCAGCAGCTTAGATCCTGGGTATGGCTACACCTTC. The variable domain in full, completed from reference TRBV11-2 and TRBJ1-2, reads EAGVAQSPRYKIIEKRQSVAFWCNPISGHATLYWYQQILGQGPKLLIQFQNNGVVDDSQLPKDRFSAERLKGVDSTLKIQPAKLEDSAVYLCASSLDPGYGYTFGSGTRLTVV.

The rearrangement uses TRBV29-1 and TRBJ1-2; possible D gene TRBD1, 5 bases. The length of the CDR3 is 11 residues. The V end was cut by 6 bases, the J end by 7 bases, with 12 bases between. The germline V gene encodes CDR1 SQVTM and CDR2 ANQGSEA. The CDR3 DNA reads TGCAGCGTACGACAGACTACTGGCTACACCTTC. Its translation is CSVRQTTGYTF.

This clone appeared a single time. This chain links TRBV5-4 with TRBJ1-6; D remains unclear. V dropped 1 base and J dropped 5 bases, with 10 bases sitting between them. CDR3 length: 15 residues. Germline values: CDR1 SGHNT, CDR2 YYREEE (reference sequence). CDR3 in amino acids: CASSLSEQNNSPLHF. DNA of the CDR3: TGTGCCAGCAGCTTGTCAGAGCAGAATAATTCACCCCTCCACTTT.

This clone was observed a few times. The genes are TRBV19 and TRBJ2-5, with D hard to call. This CDR3 region has 12 residues. Germline CDR1 LNHDA, CDR2 SQIVND (reference sequence). V lost 6 bases to trimming and J lost 3 bases, with 8 bases between them. CDR3 sequence reads: CASRSSEETQYF. CDR3 bases: TGTGCCAGTAGGTCCAGCGAAGAGACCCAGTACTTC.

As regards this clone: The junction departs from the called germline gene at one end, perhaps through a read error. This chain uses TRBV6-6 with TRBJ1-3; TRBD1 might be the D (6 bases). This CDR3 region has 11 residues. Germline loops: CDR1 MNHNY, CDR2 SVGAGI (reference sequence). The CDR3 DNA is TGTGCCAGCAGCGACACAGGGATCATGGAATTT. Amino acid sequence: CASSDTGIMEF.

In regard to this clone: Other DNA sequences within the sample encode an identical CDR3. V is TRBV6-5 and J is TRBJ2-1; TRBD2 agrees at 8 bases. The CDR3 is 13 residues long. Germline V gives CDR1 MNHEY, CDR2 SVGAGI. V trimming: 6 bases; J trimming: 6 bases; junction bases outside the gene matches: 4. The CDR3 DNA reads TGTGCCAGCAGCCCCGGACTAGCCAATGAGCAGTTCTTC. Translated: CASSPGLANEQFF.

The chain links TRBV4-3 to TRBJ1-4; no firm D call. CDR1 LGHNA and CDR2 YSLEER come from the germline V gene. This CDR3 region has 16 residues. V dropped 1 base and J dropped 0 bases, with 9 bases sitting between them. In nucleotides, the CDR3 is TGCGCCAGCAGCCAAGGTGAAGCAGCAACTAATGAAAAACTGTTTTTT. Protein sequence: CASSQGEAATNEKLFF.

Turning to this clone: Other DNA sequences from this sample encode an identical CDR3 as well. This CDR3 is CASSLSPGTSTDTQYF. CDR3 nucleotides: TGTGCCAGCAGTTTATCTCCCGGGACTAGTACAGATACGCAGTATTTT. This chain connects TRBV27 to TRBJ2-3; 8 nucleotides align to TRBD2. Trimming took 0 bases from V and 3 from J; bases not matched to a gene: 5. The CDR3 runs 16 residues. CDR1 and CDR2 from the germline V gene are MNHEY and SMNVEV (reference sequence).

This chain joins TRBV5-5 and TRBJ2-1; TRBD1 might be the D (6 bases). CDR1 and CDR2 (germline): SGHKS, YYEKEE (reference sequence). Trimming pared 6 bases from V and 8 bases from J, leaving 18 bases between. The CDR3 has 14 residues. In DNA form, the CDR3 reads TGTGCCAGCACCGGTTTCCGGGACATAGATGAGCAGTTCTTC. The encoded protein is CASTGFRDIDEQFF.

This chain links TRBV9 with TRBJ2-5; no firm D call. Germline V gene sequence: CDR1 SGDLS, CDR2 YYNGEE. The V end was cut by 4 bases, the J end by 0 bases, with 10 bases between. The CDR3 covers 14 residues. CDR3 sequence (DNA): TGTGCCAGCAGCCCTTGGGGAAACCAAGAGACCCAGTACTTC. It specifies CASSPWGNQETQYF.

This chain uses TRBV4-3 with TRBJ1-6, with a possible D match to TRBD1 (5 bases). Trimming stripped 0 bases from V and 9 bases from J, with 12 bases between. This CDR3 is built from 15 residues. Germline assignment: CDR1 LGHNA and CDR2 YSLEER. Here the CDR3 reads CASSQDGALGSPLHF. The DNA for the CDR3 is TGCGCCAGCAGCCAAGACGGGGCCTTGGGTTCACCCCTCCACTTT.

The chain is built from TRBV20-1 and TRBJ2-3; D remains unclear. The CDR3 has 11 amino acids. Germline CDR1 reads DFQATT; CDR2 reads SNEGSKA (reference sequence). V lost 5 bases and J 3 bases, leaving 6 bases between the germline ends. The CDR3 DNA reads as TGCAGTGCTCCACGGACAGATACGCAGTATTTT. Translation: CSAPRTDTQYF.

The chain couples TRBV6-5 to TRBJ1-1; D is uncertain. Trimming cost V 0 bases and J 4 bases, with 6 bases left between them. This CDR3 spans 13 amino acids. Per germline, CDR1 MNHEY and CDR2 SVGAGI. The CDR3 sequence is CASSYSPTTEAFF. CDR3 sequence (DNA): TGTGCCAGCAGTTACTCGCCCACCACTGAAGCTTTCTTT.

Details on this clone: A junction end diverges from the germline sequence, so it may reflect a read error. The chain joins TRBV7-9 to TRBJ2-5; D possibly corresponds to TRBD2 (5 bases). Germline assignment: CDR1 SEHNR and CDR2 FQNEAQ (reference sequence). There are 15 residues in the CDR3. In DNA, the CDR3 is TGTGCCAGCAGCTTAGGAGGAGGATGGGGAGAGGCCCAGTACTTC. It encodes CASSLGGGWGEAQYF. Full variable domain (remainder filled in from reference TRBV7-9 and TRBJ2-5): DTGVSQNPRHKITKRGQNVTFRCDPISEHNRLYWYRQTLGQGPEFLTYFQNEAQLEKSRLLSDRFSAERPKGSFSTLEIQRTEQGDSAMYLCASSLGGGWGEAQYFGPGTRLLVL.

The chain links TRBV27 to TRBJ2-5; TRBD2 matches 7 bases. The CDR3 has 11 residues. CDR1 MNHEY and CDR2 SMNVEV come from the germline V gene (reference sequence). V shed 9 bases, J shed 4 bases, and the junction held 2 bases outside the gene matches. The CDR3 reads CARWGGETQYF. The CDR3 nucleotides are TGTGCCAGGTGGGGGGGAGAGACCCAGTACTTC.

This CDR3 reads CASSASGLAGGSEQFF. The CDR3 DNA sequence: TGTGCCAGCAGCGCCTCTGGGCTAGCGGGAGGCTCTGAGCAGTTCTTC. The chain combines TRBV9 with TRBJ2-1; 11 bases map to TRBD2. The CDR3 has 16 residues. V gave up 3 bases and J gave up 9 bases; unmatched junction bases: 11. In germline, CDR1 is SGDLS, CDR2 YYNGEE.

V gene TRBV10-2 combines with J gene TRBJ2-1, with 8 bases lining up with TRBD2. CDR1 WSHSY and CDR2 SAAADI come from the germline V gene. J was trimmed by 1 base and V by 2 bases; bases with no gene match: 16. The CDR3 length is 20 residues. For the CDR3, the DNA is TGCGCCAGCAGTGAGGAGTGGGTCTTGGGGGAGCGGGGGTCCTACAATGAGCAGTTCTTC. Its translation is CASSEEWVLGERGSYNEQFF.

The V and J genes are TRBV28 and TRBJ2-1, with D uncertain. The CDR3 sequence is 14 residues long. Germline V gene lookup returns CDR1 MDHEN and CDR2 SYDVKM. Trimming pared 2 bases from V and 0 bases from J, leaving 5 bases between. CDR3 protein: CASSLLVSYNEQFF. The CDR3 DNA sequence: TGTGCCAGCAGTTTACTAGTCTCCTACAATGAGCAGTTCTTC.

The chain carries TRBV5-1 and TRBJ2-3; either TRBD1 or TRBD2 may supply D (5 bases each). CDR1 and CDR2 (germline): SGHRS, YFSETQ. V was cut by 0 bases and J by 2 bases, with 16 bases left in between. CDR3 size: 17 residues. CDR3 in amino acids: CASSLAGDEKTTDTQYF. Here the CDR3 DNA reads TGCGCCAGCAGCTTGGCCGGGGACGAGAAAACCACAGATACGCAGTATTTT. The full variable domain, its missing parts supplied by reference TRBV5-1 and TRBJ2-3, is KAGVTQTPRYLIKTRGQQVTLSCSPISGHRSVSWYQQTPGQGLQFLFEYFSETQRNKGNFPGRFSGRQFSNSRSEMNVSTLELGDSALYLCASSLAGDEKTTDTQYFGPGTRLTVL.

V and J are TRBV27 and TRBJ1-2; 7 bases match TRBD1. Unmatched junction bases numbered 5, after V lost 6 bases and J lost 4 bases. Germline lookup yields CDR1 MNHEY and CDR2 SMNVEV (reference sequence). The CDR3 sequence is 13 residues long. In DNA, the CDR3 is TGTGCCAGCAGGACAGGGCTCGGCTATGGCTACACCTTC. Translating gives CASRTGLGYGYTF.

The V gene is TRBV7-9, the J gene TRBJ1-4; TRBD1 matches at 7 bases. CDR3 length equals 14 residues. Trimming at V came to 1 base and at J to 7 bases, leaving 3 bases not matched to a gene. Germline CDR1 is SEHNR and CDR2 is FQNEAQ (reference sequence). Written as DNA, the CDR3 is TGTGCCAGCAGCTTAGGACAGGGTGTTGAAAAACTGTTTTTT. Translating it yields CASSLGQGVEKLFF.